These 10 T cell receptor beta chains were all obtained from the same sample, sequenced in a study of T cells in Graves' hyperthyroidism and ophthalmopathy (dated by TCRdb to between 2019 and 2020). The method behind the library was multiplex PCR. These reads were obtained on an Illumina HiSeq 2000. Amplification of TCR beta CDR3 regions was carried out from RNA transcripts. A first-round RT-PCR of the TCR CDR3 used the HTBI primer set with the Qiagen OneStep RT-PCR kit. In-frame beta chains were kept once TCRdb had trimmed the public reads at Q25 with fastp and called clones with MiXCR. Each entry is one CDR3 protein sequence, shown with its most common DNA and genes. Recorded for this sample are about 580,000 distinct CDR3 sequences; around 14% of them occurred a single time. The ten largest account for 4.5% to 6% of the sample. Sequences were obtained from blood. The origin of the receptors is a woman in her 30s with Graves' hyperthyroidism that later progressed to Graves' ophthalmopathy.

This clonotype was seen ten or more times. The CDR3 region is CASSHPGRVGSPLHF. CDR3 DNA sequence: TGCGCCAGCAGCCACCCAGGAAGGGTTGGATCACCCCTCCACTTT. This chain uses TRBV4-1 with TRBJ1-6; D remains ambiguous. This CDR3 spans 15 amino acids. Germline CDR1 MGHRA, CDR2 YSYEKL. Trimming removed 3 bases at V and 10 bases at J, with 16 bases between.

The table lists this clonotype with many counts. The genes are TRBV14 and TRBJ2-4; 7 bases are a match to TRBD1. The CDR3 sequence is 16 residues long. V dropped 5 bases and J dropped 4; count of bases not matched to a gene: 11. Germline lookup yields CDR1 SGHDN and CDR2 FVKESK. The CDR3 coding sequence is TGTGCCAGCAGCGAGAAAGGGACAGTTGCGAAAAACATTCAGTACTTC. This encodes CASSEKGTVAKNIQYF.

This clonotype was observed a few times. The chain has TRBV24-1 and TRBJ1-1, with D possibly matching TRBD1 (6 bases). The V end was cut by 7 bases, the J end by 0 bases, with 17 bases between. Germline CDR1 is KGHDR and CDR2 is SFDVKD. This CDR3 is 16 amino acids long. DNA of the CDR3: TGTGCCACCAGAGAGGGGGGGCCTGGGGTGAACACTGAAGCTTTCTTT. Its protein product is CATREGGPGVNTEAFF.

This clonotype has ten or more counts. This sequence joins TRBV6-1 and TRBJ2-7, with 12 bases that match TRBD2. V lost 7 bases to trimming and J lost 7 bases; unmatched junction nucleotides: 11. Germline V CDR1 and CDR2: MNHNS, SASEGT. The CDR3 extends over 15 amino acids. The CDR3 nucleotides are TGTGCCAGCACCCCACTAGCGGGGGGCTTGAGGGAGCAGTACTTC. This translates into CASTPLAGGLREQYF.

There are a few counts of this clonotype. A much more abundant neighbour one base away suggests this may be a read error. V gene TRBV28 combines with J gene TRBJ2-7; perhaps TRBD1 as D (5 bases). The CDR3 spans 12 residues. The germline CDR1 and CDR2 sequences are MDHEN and SYDVKM. The CDR3 is CASTQGPYGQYF. The CDR3 nucleotides are TGTGCCAGCACCCAGGGTCCCTACGGGCAGTACTTC.

This chain joins TRBV7-2 and TRBJ1-4, with TRBD1 matching 9 bases. Trimming took 6 bases from V and 7 from J; bases not matched to a gene: 6. CDR3 length: 14 residues. Germline CDR1 and CDR2: SGHTA and FQGNSA. The CDR3 nucleotides read TGTGCCAGCAGACCTACAGGGGGCCTTGAAAAACTGTTTTTT. It encodes CASRPTGGLEKLFF.

This clonotype was found a few times. The chain has TRBV5-1 and TRBJ2-5; no definite D call. Germline CDR1 and CDR2: SGHRS and YFSETQ. The length of the CDR3 is 15 residues. Trimming left V 2 bases short and J 3 bases short, with 14 bases between. The CDR3 reads CASSFVDPQKETQYF. In nucleotides, the CDR3 is TGCGCCAGCAGCTTCGTGGACCCACAGAAAGAGACCCAGTACTTC.

The sample holds many counts of this clonotype. The chain carries TRBV28 and TRBJ2-5; 7 positions match TRBD1. This CDR3 has 15 amino acids. Per the germline V gene, CDR1 is MDHEN and CDR2 is SYDVKM. The trim removed 2 bases at V and 4 bases at J, leaving 7 bases unmatched. CDR3 in amino acids: CASSLRTGLGETQYF. CDR3 nucleotide sequence: TGTGCCAGCAGTTTACGGACAGGTCTGGGAGAGACCCAGTACTTC. Drawing the rest from reference TRBV28 and TRBJ2-5, the complete variable domain is DVKVTQSSRYLVKRTGEKVFLECVQDMDHENMFWYRQDPGLGLRLIYFSYDVKMKEKGDIPEGYSVSREKKERFSLILESASTNQTSMYLCASSLRTGLGETQYFGPGTRLLVL.

This clonotype appeared a few times. The chain uses TRBV7-8 and TRBJ2-7; D is uncertain. The V gene lost 1 base and the J gene lost 3 bases, with 7 bases spanning the gap. The CDR3 loop spans 13 amino acids. Germline CDR1 is SGHVS and CDR2 is FQNEAQ. The CDR3 region has the DNA TGTGCCAGCAGCTTAGGAGTGTACTACGAGCAGTACTTC. It translates to CASSLGVYYEQYF.

This clonotype was counted only a few times. The genes are TRBV18 and TRBJ1-1; TRBD1 matches 10 bases. Germline V gene lookup returns CDR1 KGHSH and CDR2 LQKENI. CDR3 size: 16 residues. Trimming at V came to 5 bases and at J to 7 bases, leaving 13 bases not matched to a gene. CDR3 DNA: TGTGCCAGCTCAACCAACTTTGACAGGGGGCCGGGTGAAGCTTTCTTT. Translating it yields CASSTNFDRGPGEAFF.